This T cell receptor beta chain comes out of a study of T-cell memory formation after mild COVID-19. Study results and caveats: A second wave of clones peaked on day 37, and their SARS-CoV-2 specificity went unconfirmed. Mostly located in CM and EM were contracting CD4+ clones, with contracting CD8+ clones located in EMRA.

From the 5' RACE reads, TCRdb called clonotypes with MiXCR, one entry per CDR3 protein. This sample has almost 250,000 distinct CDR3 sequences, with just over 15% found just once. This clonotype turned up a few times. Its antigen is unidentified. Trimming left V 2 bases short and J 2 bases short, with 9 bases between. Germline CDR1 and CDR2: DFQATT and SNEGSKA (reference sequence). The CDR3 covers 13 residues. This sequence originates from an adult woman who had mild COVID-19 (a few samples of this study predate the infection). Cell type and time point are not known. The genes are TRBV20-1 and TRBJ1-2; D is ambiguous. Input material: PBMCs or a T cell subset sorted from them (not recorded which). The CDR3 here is CSARQVRNYGYTF. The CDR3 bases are TGCAGTGCTAGACAGGTTCGAAACTATGGCTACACCTTC.